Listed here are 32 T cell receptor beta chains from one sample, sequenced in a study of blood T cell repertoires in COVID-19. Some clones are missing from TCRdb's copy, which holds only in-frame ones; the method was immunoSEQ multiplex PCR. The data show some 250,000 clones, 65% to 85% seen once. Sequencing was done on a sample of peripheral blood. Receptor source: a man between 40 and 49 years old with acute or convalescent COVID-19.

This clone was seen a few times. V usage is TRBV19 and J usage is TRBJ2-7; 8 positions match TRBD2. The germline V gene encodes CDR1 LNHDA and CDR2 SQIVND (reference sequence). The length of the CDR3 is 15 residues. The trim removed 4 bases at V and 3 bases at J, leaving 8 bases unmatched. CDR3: CASSKRGLAGYEQYF. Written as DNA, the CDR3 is TGTGCCAGTAGTAAAAGAGGGCTAGCGGGCTACGAGCAGTACTTC. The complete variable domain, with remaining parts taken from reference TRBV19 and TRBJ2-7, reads DGGITQSPKYLFRKEGQNVTLSCEQNLNHDAMYWYRQDPGQGLRLIYYSQIVNDFQKGDIAEGYSVSREKKESFPLTVTSAQKNPTAFYLCASSKRGLAGYEQYFGPGTRLTVT.

In DNA form, the CDR3 reads TGTGCCAGCAGTGAAGTTGGGGGGACTAGCGTATACAATGAGCAGTTCTTC. Amino acid sequence: CASSEVGGTSVYNEQFF. The chain recombines TRBV2 with TRBJ2-1; TRBD2 matches 10 bases. The germline gives CDR1 SNHLY, CDR2 FYNNEI. V was pared by 1 base and J by 4 bases, with 7 bases of the junction left unmatched. CDR3 length: 17 residues.

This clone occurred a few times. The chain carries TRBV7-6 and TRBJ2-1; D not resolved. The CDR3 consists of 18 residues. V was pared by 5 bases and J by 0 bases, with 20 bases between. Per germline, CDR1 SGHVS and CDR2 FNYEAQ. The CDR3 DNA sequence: TGTGCCAGCAGCGACCAGGTTTCACACGGAAGCTCCTACAATGAGCAGTTCTTC. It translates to CASSDQVSHGSSYNEQFF.

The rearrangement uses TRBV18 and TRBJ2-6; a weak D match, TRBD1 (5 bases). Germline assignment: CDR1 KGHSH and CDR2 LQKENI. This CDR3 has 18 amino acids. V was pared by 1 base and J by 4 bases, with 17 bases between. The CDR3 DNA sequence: TGTGCCAGCTCACCACGGATATCAGGGTTAGGAGGGGCCAACGTCCTGACTTTC. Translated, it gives CASSPRISGLGGANVLTF.

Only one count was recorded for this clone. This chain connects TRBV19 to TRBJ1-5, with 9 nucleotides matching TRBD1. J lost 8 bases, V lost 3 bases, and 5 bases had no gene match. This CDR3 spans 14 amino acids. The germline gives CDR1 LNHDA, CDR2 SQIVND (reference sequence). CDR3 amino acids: CASSIVTGGKPQHF. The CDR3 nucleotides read TGTGCCAGTAGTATTGTGACAGGGGGGAAGCCCCAGCATTTT.

CDR3 nucleotides: TGTGCCAGCAGTTACAGACCGACAGTGGGGAATTCACCCCTCCACTTT. Its translation is CASSYRPTVGNSPLHF. The chain combines TRBV2 with TRBJ1-6, with a possible D match to TRBD1 (5 bases). This CDR3 has 16 residues. V shed 5 bases and J shed 7 bases, with 18 bases lying between them. Germline V gene sequence: CDR1 SNHLY, CDR2 FYNNEI.

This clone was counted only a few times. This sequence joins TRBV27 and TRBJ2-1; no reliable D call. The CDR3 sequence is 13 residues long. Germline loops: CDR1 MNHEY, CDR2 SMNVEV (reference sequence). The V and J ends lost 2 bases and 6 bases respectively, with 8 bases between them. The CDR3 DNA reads TGTGCCAGCAGTTTAACTGCTACCAATGAGCAGTTCTTC. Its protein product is CASSLTATNEQFF.

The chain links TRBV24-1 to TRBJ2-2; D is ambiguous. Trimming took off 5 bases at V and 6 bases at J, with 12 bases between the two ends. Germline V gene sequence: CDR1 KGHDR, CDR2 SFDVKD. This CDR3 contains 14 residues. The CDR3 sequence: CATSAPTRPGELFF. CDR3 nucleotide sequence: TGTGCCACCAGTGCCCCGACAAGACCCGGGGAGCTGTTTTTT.

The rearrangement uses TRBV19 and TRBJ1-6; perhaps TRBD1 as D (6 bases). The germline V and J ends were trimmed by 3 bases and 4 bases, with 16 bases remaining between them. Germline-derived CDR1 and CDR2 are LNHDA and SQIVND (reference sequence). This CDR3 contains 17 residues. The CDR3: CASSIQGTLGYNSPLHF. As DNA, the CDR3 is TGTGCCAGTAGTATTCAAGGGACACTCGGATATAATTCACCCCTCCACTTT.

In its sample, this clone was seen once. The CDR3 spells CASSLGRASGTPSSYNEQFF. CDR3 nucleotides: TGTGCCAGCAGCTTGGGTCGGGCTAGCGGGACCCCAAGCTCCTACAATGAGCAGTTCTTC. The V call is TRBV13, the J call TRBJ2-1, with TRBD2 identical over 9 bases. Trimming at V came to 3 bases and at J to 0 bases, leaving 15 bases not matched to a gene. Germline V gene sequence: CDR1 PRHDT, CDR2 FYEKMQ (reference sequence). The CDR3 spans 20 residues.

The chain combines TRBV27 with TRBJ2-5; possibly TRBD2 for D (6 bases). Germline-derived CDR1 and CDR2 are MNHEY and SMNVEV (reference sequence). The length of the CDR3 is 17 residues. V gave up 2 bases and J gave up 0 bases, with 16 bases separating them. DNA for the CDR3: TGTGCCAGCAGTTTAAGGTGGCGGGGCCAGTACCAAGAGACCCAGTACTTC. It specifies CASSLRWRGQYQETQYF.

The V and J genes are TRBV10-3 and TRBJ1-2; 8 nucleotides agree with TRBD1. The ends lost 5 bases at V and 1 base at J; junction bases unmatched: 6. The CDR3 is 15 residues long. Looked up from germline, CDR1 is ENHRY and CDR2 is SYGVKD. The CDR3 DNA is TGTGCCATCAGTCCGGCGGGACAGGTTAACTATGGCTACACCTTC. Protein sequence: CAISPAGQVNYGYTF.

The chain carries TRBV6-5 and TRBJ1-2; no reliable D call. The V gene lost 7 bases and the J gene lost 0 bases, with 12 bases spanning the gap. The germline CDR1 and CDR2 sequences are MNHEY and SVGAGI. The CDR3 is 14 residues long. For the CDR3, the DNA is TGTGCCAGCAACAGCGGCCTGGCTAACTATGGCTACACCTTC. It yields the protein CASNSGLANYGYTF.

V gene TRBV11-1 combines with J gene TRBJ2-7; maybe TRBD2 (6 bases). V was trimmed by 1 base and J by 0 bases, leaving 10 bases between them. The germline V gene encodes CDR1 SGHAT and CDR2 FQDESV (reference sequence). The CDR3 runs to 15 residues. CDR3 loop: CASSLVGTRSYEQYF. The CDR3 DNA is TGTGCCAGCAGCTTAGTCGGGACTCGCTCCTACGAGCAGTACTTC.

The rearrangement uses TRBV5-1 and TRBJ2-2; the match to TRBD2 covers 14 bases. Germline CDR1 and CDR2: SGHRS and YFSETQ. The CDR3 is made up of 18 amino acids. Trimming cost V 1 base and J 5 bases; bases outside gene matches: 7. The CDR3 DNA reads TGCGCCAGCAGCTTGAGGGGACTAGCGGGAGAGGGTACCGGGGAGCTGTTTTTT. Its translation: CASSLRGLAGEGTGELFF.

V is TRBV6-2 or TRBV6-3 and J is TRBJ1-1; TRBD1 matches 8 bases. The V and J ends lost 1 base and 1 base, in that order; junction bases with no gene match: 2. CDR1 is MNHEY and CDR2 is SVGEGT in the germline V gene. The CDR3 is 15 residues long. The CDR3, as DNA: TGTGCCAGCAGTTACTATGACAGGGGGAACACTGAAGCTTTCTTT. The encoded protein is CASSYYDRGNTEAFF.

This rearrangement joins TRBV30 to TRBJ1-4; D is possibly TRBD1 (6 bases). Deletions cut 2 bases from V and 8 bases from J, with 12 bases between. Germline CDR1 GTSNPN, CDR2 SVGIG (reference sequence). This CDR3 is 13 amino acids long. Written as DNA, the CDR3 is TGTGCCTGGAGTACAGGGCTCGGGGAAAAACTGTTTTTT. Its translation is CAWSTGLGEKLFF.

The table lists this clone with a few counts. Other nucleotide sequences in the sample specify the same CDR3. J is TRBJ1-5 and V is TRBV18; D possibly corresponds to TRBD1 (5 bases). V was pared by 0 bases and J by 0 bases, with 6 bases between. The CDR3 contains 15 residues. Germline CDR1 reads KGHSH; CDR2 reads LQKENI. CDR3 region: CASSPPQGSNQPQHF. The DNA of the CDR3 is TGTGCCAGCTCACCACCGCAGGGTAGCAATCAGCCCCAGCATTTT.

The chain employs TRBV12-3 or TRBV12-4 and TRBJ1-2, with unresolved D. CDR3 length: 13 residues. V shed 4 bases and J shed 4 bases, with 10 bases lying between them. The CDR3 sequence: CASSWQATYGYTF. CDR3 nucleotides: TGTGCCAGCAGTTGGCAGGCCACCTATGGCTACACCTTC.

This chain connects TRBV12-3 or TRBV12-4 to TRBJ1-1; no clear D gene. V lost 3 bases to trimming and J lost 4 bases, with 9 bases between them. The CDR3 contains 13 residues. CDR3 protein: CASSLMAGTEAFF. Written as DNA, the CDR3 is TGTGCCAGCAGTTTGATGGCGGGCACTGAAGCTTTCTTT.

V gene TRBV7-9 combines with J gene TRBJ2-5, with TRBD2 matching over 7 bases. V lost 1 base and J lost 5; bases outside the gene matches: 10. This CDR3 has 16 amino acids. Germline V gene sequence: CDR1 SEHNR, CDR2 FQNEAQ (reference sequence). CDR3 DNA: TGTGCCAGCAGCTTAGTTCTGCGGGAGTGGGAGGAGACCCAGTACTTC. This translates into CASSLVLREWEETQYF.

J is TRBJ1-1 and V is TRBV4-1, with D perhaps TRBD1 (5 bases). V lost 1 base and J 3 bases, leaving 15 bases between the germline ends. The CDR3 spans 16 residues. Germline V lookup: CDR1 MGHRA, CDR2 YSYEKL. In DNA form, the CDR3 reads TGCGCCAGCAGCCAAGTGGGGGGGGTTTTGGACACTGAAGCTTTCTTT. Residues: CASSQVGGVLDTEAFF.

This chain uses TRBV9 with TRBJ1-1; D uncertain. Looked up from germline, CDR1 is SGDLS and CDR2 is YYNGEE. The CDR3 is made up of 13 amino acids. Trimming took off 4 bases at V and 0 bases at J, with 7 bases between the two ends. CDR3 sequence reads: CASSLQMNTEAFF. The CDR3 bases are TGTGCCAGCAGCCTGCAGATGAACACTGAAGCTTTCTTT.

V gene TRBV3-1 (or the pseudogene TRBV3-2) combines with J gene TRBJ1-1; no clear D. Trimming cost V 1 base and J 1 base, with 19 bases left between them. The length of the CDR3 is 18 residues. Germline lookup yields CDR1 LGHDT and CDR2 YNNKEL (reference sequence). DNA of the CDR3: TGTGCCAGCAGCCAAGGACGAGTCCCTGGACTACGGAACACTGAAGCTTTCTTT. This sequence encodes CASSQGRVPGLRNTEAFF.

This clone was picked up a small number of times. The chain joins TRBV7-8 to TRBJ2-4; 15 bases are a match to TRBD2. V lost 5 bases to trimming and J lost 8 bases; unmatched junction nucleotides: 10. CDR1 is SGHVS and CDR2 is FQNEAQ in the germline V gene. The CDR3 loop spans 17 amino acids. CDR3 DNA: TGTGCCAGCAGCCGAGCAGGGGGACTAGCGGGAGGCGACATTCAGTACTTC. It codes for CASSRAGGLAGGDIQYF.

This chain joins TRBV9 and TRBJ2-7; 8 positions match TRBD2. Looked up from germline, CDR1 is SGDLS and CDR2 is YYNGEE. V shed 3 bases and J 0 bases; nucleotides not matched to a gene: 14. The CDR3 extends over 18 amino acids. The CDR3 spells CASSADTGLVVGSYEQYF. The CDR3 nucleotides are TGTGCCAGCAGCGCGGATACGGGACTAGTTGTGGGCTCCTACGAGCAGTACTTC.

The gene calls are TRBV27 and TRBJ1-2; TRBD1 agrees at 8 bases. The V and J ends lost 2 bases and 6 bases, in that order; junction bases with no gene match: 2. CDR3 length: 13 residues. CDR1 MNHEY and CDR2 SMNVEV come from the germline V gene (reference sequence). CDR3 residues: CASSLQGANGYTF. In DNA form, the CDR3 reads TGTGCCAGCAGTTTACAGGGGGCGAATGGCTACACCTTC.

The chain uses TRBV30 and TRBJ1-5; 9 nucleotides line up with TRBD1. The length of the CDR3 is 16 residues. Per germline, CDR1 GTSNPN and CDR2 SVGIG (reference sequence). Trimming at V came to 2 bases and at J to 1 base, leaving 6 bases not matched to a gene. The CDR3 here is CAWSNRGLRSNQPQHF. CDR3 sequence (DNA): TGTGCCTGGAGTAACAGGGGGCTGCGGAGCAATCAGCCCCAGCATTTT. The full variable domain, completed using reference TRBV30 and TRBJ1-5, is SQTIHQWPATLVQPVGSPLSLECTVEGTSNPNLYWYRQAAGRGLQLLFYSVGIGQISSEVPQNLSASRPQDRQFILSSKKLLLSDSGFYLCAWSNRGLRSNQPQHFGDGTRLSIL.

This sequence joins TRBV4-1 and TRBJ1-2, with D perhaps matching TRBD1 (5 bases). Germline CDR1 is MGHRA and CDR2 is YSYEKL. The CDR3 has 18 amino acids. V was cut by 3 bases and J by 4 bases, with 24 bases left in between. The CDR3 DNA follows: TGCGCCAGCAGCCATCCCTTTGGGGGGAGGGAACGCGGCTATGGCTACACCTTC. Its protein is CASSHPFGGRERGYGYTF.

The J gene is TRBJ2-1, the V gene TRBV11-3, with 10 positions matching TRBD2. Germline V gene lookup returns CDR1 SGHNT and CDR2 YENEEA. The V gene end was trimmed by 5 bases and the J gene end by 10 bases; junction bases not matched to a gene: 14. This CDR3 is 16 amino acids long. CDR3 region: CASSPPGLAGVTEQFF. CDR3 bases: TGTGCCAGCAGCCCCCCGGGGCTAGCGGGAGTTACGGAGCAGTTCTTC. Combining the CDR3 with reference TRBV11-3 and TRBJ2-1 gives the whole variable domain EAGVVQSPRYKIIEKKQPVAFWCNPISGHNTLYWYLQNLGQGPELLIRYENEEAVDDSQLPKDRFSAERLKGVDSTLKIQPAELGDSAVYLCASSPPGLAGVTEQFFGPGTRLTVL.

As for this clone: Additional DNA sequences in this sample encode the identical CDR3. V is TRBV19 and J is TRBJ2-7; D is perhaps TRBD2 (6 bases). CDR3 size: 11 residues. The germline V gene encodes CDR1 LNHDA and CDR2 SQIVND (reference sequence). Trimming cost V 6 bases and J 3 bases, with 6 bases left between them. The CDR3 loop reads CASSGSYEQYF. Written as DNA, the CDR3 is TGTGCCAGTAGCGGGAGCTACGAGCAGTACTTC.

Here the CDR3 reads CATSSQGAVYGYTF. CDR3 nucleotide sequence: TGTGCCACCAGCAGTCAGGGGGCAGTCTATGGCTACACCTTC. J is TRBJ1-2 and V is TRBV15, with 8 bases matching TRBD1. V gave up 3 bases and J gave up 4 bases; unmatched junction bases: 4. This CDR3 has 14 residues. CDR1 is LNHNV, CDR2 YYDKDF, per germline (reference sequence).